What follows is one TCR beta chain and its context. Generated by immunoSEQ multiplex PCR, the TCRdb table keeps only in-frame clones and is missing some. The table lists about 390,000 clones, approximately 90% of them singletons. The data originate from a study of blood T cell repertoires in COVID-19. Sequencing was performed on PBMCs or T cells enriched from blood (not recorded which). This clonotype was obtained from a woman aged 45-59 years who had recovered from COVID-19.

CDR3 sequence reads: CSVRQEKLFF. The DNA for the CDR3 is TGCAGCGTGAGACAGGAAAAACTGTTTTTT. The chain has TRBV29-1 and TRBJ1-4, with D perhaps TRBD1 (5 bases). The CDR3 has 10 residues. Germline V CDR1 and CDR2: SQVTM, ANQGSEA. The ends were cut back, 6 bases at V and 8 bases at J, with 7 bases in the middle.